The source of this T cell receptor beta chain is a study of blood T cell repertoires in COVID-19. Assay: immunoSEQ multiplex PCR; the TCRdb copy retains only in-frame clones and omits some. The sample has over 100,000 clones; approximately 80% are singletons. The specimen sequenced was peripheral blood. The origin of this receptor is a woman of 80 years or more with active or convalescent COVID-19.

The CDR3 bases are TGCGCCAGCAGCTTGGGGCCTAGCGGGGGAAACAATGAGCAGTTCTTC. Translating it yields CASSLGPSGGNNEQFF. V and J are TRBV5-1 and TRBJ2-1; 10 bases agree with TRBD2. The CDR3 consists of 16 residues. V shed 0 bases, J shed 5 bases, and the junction held 5 bases outside the gene matches. CDR1 is SGHRS, CDR2 YFSETQ, per germline.